This T cell receptor (beta chain) was identified in a study of shared clonotypes between healthy human individuals. Study-level background: Per donor, three plates held CD4 naive cells, three held CD4 memory, two held CD8 naive and one held CD8 memory.

Measured with immunoSEQ multiplex PCR; TCRdb has only the in-frame clones, and not every one. The table records 1.5 million to 1.9 million clones, 95% to 99% of them present only once. This CDR3 spans 14 amino acids. Trimming shortened V by 2 bases and J by 2 bases, and 7 bases separated the two germline ends. Germline V gene lookup returns CDR1 MNHEY and CDR2 SVGAGI. This sequence originates from a man aged 25-45 years in good health. The sample consisted of naive CD4+ T cells sorted from blood. Subset described: CD45RA+ positively selected. The V and J genes are TRBV6-5 and TRBJ2-1; no firm D call. The CDR3 nucleotides are TGTGCCAGCAGTTACCGCTCTACCTACAATGAGCAGTTCTTC. Translated, it gives CASSYRSTYNEQFF.